The 28 T cell receptor beta chains below all came from one sample that was sequenced in a study of molecular identifiers for immune sequencing clone quantification. Via MiXCR, TCRdb re-called the PCR reads, giving one row per CDR3 protein. The repertoire has more than 300,000 distinct CDR3 sequences, about a fifth of them found once; the top ten carry roughly 0.86%. Sequencing was done on a sample of naive CD8+ T cells from blood, with Jurkat cell RNA spiked in. The subset here: FACS-sorted CD8+CD4-CCR7+CD45RA+ naive T cells. Receptors originate from a human donor in good health. Some libraries in this study had Jurkat cell RNA spiked in.

This clonotype was seen ten or more times. V is TRBV7-9 and J is TRBJ2-3; D gene uncertain. This CDR3 is 13 amino acids long. V gave up 1 base and J gave up 5 bases, with 7 bases separating them. Germline V gene lookup returns CDR1 SEHNR and CDR2 FQNEAQ (reference sequence). CDR3 in DNA: TGTGCCAGCAGCTTAGGGGGTATAGATACGCAGTATTTT. It codes for CASSLGGIDTQYF.

The sample holds a few counts of this clonotype. The chain employs TRBV3-1 and TRBJ2-3, with 9 bases fitting TRBD2. V shed 0 bases and J 2 bases; nucleotides not matched to a gene: 12. This CDR3 is built from 19 residues. CDR1 LGHDT and CDR2 YNNKEL come from the germline V gene (reference sequence). CDR3 amino acids: CASSQDWGSGGPNTDTQYF. The CDR3 DNA is TGTGCCAGCAGCCAAGACTGGGGTAGCGGGGGCCCAAACACAGATACGCAGTATTTT.

Many counts were recorded for this clonotype. This chain connects TRBV7-8 to TRBJ2-4, with D tentatively TRBD1 or TRBD2 (5 bases each). The germline V gene encodes CDR1 SGHVS and CDR2 FQNEAQ. There are 16 residues in the CDR3. The ends were cut back, 2 bases at V and 8 bases at J, with 19 bases in the middle. In DNA, the CDR3 is TGTGCCAGCAGCTTAATTGGGGGTCGGGTAGAGGACATTCAGTACTTC. This encodes CASSLIGGRVEDIQYF.

The V gene is TRBV27, the J gene TRBJ2-3; D call uncertain. CDR1 MNHEY and CDR2 SMNVEV come from the germline V gene (reference sequence). This CDR3 has 16 amino acids. With 3 bases removed from V and 1 base from J, the gap between germline ends came to 14 bases. CDR3 in DNA: TGTGCCAGCAGTTTGCTGCCCCTCGGGCGCACAGATACGCAGTATTTT. Translating it yields CASSLLPLGRTDTQYF.

The chain employs TRBV19 and TRBJ1-5; D unclear. Trimming left V 8 bases short and J 2 bases short, with 19 bases between. This CDR3 region has 16 residues. CDR1 is LNHDA and CDR2 is SQIVND in the germline V gene (reference sequence). CDR3 sequence reads: CASGPNSGAGNQPQHF. DNA of the CDR3: TGTGCCAGTGGTCCGAACAGTGGTGCGGGCAATCAGCCCCAGCATTTT. Full variable domain (remainder filled in from reference TRBV19 and TRBJ1-5): DGGITQSPKYLFRKEGQNVTLSCEQNLNHDAMYWYRQDPGQGLRLIYYSQIVNDFQKGDIAEGYSVSREKKESFPLTVTSAQKNPTAFYLCASGPNSGAGNQPQHFGDGTRLSIL.

The V gene is TRBV28, the J gene TRBJ1-2; the D is unclear. Trimming stripped 5 bases from V and 6 bases from J, with 16 bases between. This CDR3 contains 14 residues. In germline, CDR1 is MDHEN, CDR2 SYDVKM. CDR3: CASSRRSKADGYTF. DNA of the CDR3: TGTGCCAGCAGTAGACGGTCCAAGGCCGATGGCTACACCTTC.

This clonotype was seen a handful of times. V is TRBV5-6 and J is TRBJ1-1; the D is unclear. V was pared by 0 bases and J by 10 bases, with 7 bases between. CDR1 and CDR2 (germline): SGHDT, YYEEEE. The CDR3 is 11 amino acids. The CDR3 loop reads CASSLGFVAFF. CDR3 DNA sequence: TGTGCCAGCAGCTTGGGGTTTGTAGCTTTCTTT.

Comments on this clonotype: One base away lies a much larger clone, so this may be a sequencing read error. The rearrangement joins TRBV5-1 to TRBJ2-4; D call uncertain. CDR3 length: 14 amino acids. The germline V gene encodes CDR1 SGHRS and CDR2 YFSETQ. CDR3 loop: CASSSTDPKSIQYF. The CDR3 bases are TGCGCCAGCAGCTCAACGGACCCCAAAAGCATTCAGTACTTC.

To note about this clonotype: One base away lies a much larger clone, so this may be a sequencing read error. This chain joins TRBV6-2 or TRBV6-3 and TRBJ1-1, with TRBD1 identical over 8 bases. V was pared by 6 bases and J by 6 bases, with 9 bases of the junction left unmatched. From germline, CDR1 is MNHEY and CDR2 SVGEGT. The CDR3 has 14 amino acids. The DNA for the CDR3 is TGTGCCAGCAGCCTCACGACAGGGGTACCTGAAGCTTTCTTT. This codes for CASSLTTGVPEAFF.

This clonotype has just a few counts. The chain is built from TRBV4-2 and TRBJ2-4; 12 bases are a match to TRBD2. In germline, CDR1 is LGHNA, CDR2 YNFKEQ. This CDR3 is 16 amino acids long. V lost 4 bases and J lost 8; bases outside the gene matches: 9. The CDR3: CASSLSVTSGSHIQYF. The CDR3 region has the DNA TGTGCCAGCAGCCTAAGTGTGACTAGCGGGAGTCACATTCAGTACTTC.

This clonotype was recorded many times. The V gene is TRBV7-9, the J gene TRBJ1-1; 7 positions match TRBD1. The CDR3 runs 15 residues. V lost 3 bases to trimming and J lost 0 bases; unmatched junction nucleotides: 4. The V gene's germline CDR1 is SEHNR and CDR2 FQNEAQ (reference sequence). This CDR3 is CASSFVTGVNTEAFF. The CDR3, as DNA: TGTGCCAGCAGCTTCGTCACAGGGGTGAACACTGAAGCTTTCTTT.

This clonotype was picked up many times. The chain is built from TRBV28 and TRBJ2-3, with TRBD2 matching over 8 bases. Germline assignment: CDR1 MDHEN and CDR2 SYDVKM. The CDR3 sequence is 16 residues long. V shed 0 bases and J 8 bases; nucleotides not matched to a gene: 10. The CDR3 nucleotides read TGTGCCAGCAGTTTATGGTCGGAGGGACTAGAGGTTACGCAGTATTTT. Amino acid sequence: CASSLWSEGLEVTQYF.

This clonotype was observed many times. The chain uses TRBV30 and TRBJ1-1; D remains unclear. The V gene lost 2 bases and the J gene lost 6 bases, with 1 base spanning the gap. This CDR3 is 9 amino acids long. CDR1 is GTSNPN, CDR2 SVGIG, per germline (reference sequence). CDR3 residues: CAWSPEAFF. In DNA, the CDR3 is TGTGCCTGGAGTCCTGAAGCTTTCTTT.

Details on this clonotype: A much larger clone is a single base away; this may be a read error. CDR3 sequence: CASSLGEDRRRLNTEAFF. For the CDR3, the DNA is TGTGCCAGCAGCCTCGGCGAGGACAGGCGACGTTTGAACACTGAAGCTTTCTTT. The V gene is TRBV7-9, the J gene TRBJ1-1, with 7 bases matching TRBD1. Losses at the gene ends were 5 bases for V and 0 bases for J; bases not matched to a gene: 15. This CDR3 contains 18 residues. Per the germline V gene, CDR1 is SEHNR and CDR2 is FQNEAQ (reference sequence).

The chain links TRBV9 to TRBJ2-3, with TRBD1 matching 9 bases. The CDR3 consists of 18 residues. The germline V gene has CDR1 SGDLS and CDR2 YYNGEE. With 0 bases clipped from V and 2 bases from J, the junction kept 10 bases outside the gene matches. For the CDR3, the DNA is TGTGCCAGCAGCGTAGTTGGTGGGACAGGGATTTTCACAGATACGCAGTATTTT. The encoded protein is CASSVVGGTGIFTDTQYF.

This clonotype was seen repeatedly, ten times or more. The chain carries TRBV4-1 and TRBJ1-2, with D uncertain. V lost 0 bases and J 2 bases, leaving 4 bases between the germline ends. This CDR3 comprises 13 residues. Per the germline V gene, CDR1 is MGHRA and CDR2 is YSYEKL. CDR3 sequence (DNA): TGCGCCAGCAGCCAAGATATCAACTATGGCTACACCTTC. Amino acids: CASSQDINYGYTF.

In the case of this clonotype: This sequence may be a read error, since a much larger clone differs from it by one base. It is likely a read error, because the conserved phenylalanine at the end of the CDR3 is missing. The chain carries TRBV5-5 and TRBJ1-4; D not certain. This CDR3 spans 13 amino acids. Germline CDR1 and CDR2: SGHKS and YYEKEE (reference sequence). Trimming left V 0 bases short and J 7 bases short, with 7 bases between. Written as DNA, the CDR3 is TGTGCCAGCAGCTTGGAACGTCTTGAAAAACTGTTTTCT. It is translated as CASSLERLEKLFS.

This clonotype has a count of ten or more. The chain carries TRBV19 and TRBJ2-7, with a possible D match to TRBD1 (5 bases). Between the trimmed V and J ends, which lost 3 bases and 1 base, there was a span of 7 bases. Per the germline V gene, CDR1 is LNHDA and CDR2 is SQIVND (reference sequence). CDR3 length: 13 amino acids. The CDR3 here is CASSMDISYEQYF. In DNA form, the CDR3 reads TGTGCCAGTAGTATGGACATTTCCTACGAGCAGTACTTC.

In this sample, this clonotype turned up many times. The rearrangement uses TRBV30 and TRBJ1-5; no firm D call. Between the trimmed V and J ends, which lost 0 bases and 3 bases, there was a span of 6 bases. The germline CDR1 and CDR2 sequences are GTSNPN and SVGIG (reference sequence). This CDR3 spans 13 amino acids. The CDR3 protein is CAWSVSYNQPQHF. The CDR3 nucleotides are TGTGCCTGGAGTGTCAGTTACAATCAGCCCCAGCATTTT.

This clonotype was seen repeatedly, ten times or more. The genes are TRBV6-5 and TRBJ2-7; D is possibly TRBD2 (5 bases). The germline CDR1 and CDR2 sequences are MNHEY and SVGAGI. V gave up 4 bases and J gave up 4 bases, with 14 bases separating them. The CDR3 is made up of 14 amino acids. CDR3 amino acids: CASSSGGDLYEQYF. The CDR3 DNA is TGTGCCAGCAGTTCCGGAGGTGACTTATACGAGCAGTACTTC.

This clonotype was recorded a few times. The chain recombines TRBV6-2 or TRBV6-3 with TRBJ2-7; 7 bases map to TRBD1. The CDR3 runs to 19 residues. J gave up 0 bases and V 2 bases, and 16 bases lay outside the gene matches. CDR1 and CDR2 (germline): MNHEY, SVGEGT. Here the CDR3 reads CASSYTIPTRQGYSYEQYF. The CDR3 DNA reads TGTGCCAGCAGTTACACGATACCAACTCGACAGGGTTACTCCTACGAGCAGTACTTC.

With respect to this clonotype: A read error may be the cause here, since a much bigger clone is one base away. The chain joins TRBV19 to TRBJ1-5; D remains ambiguous. Trimming cost V 7 bases and J 4 bases, with 14 bases left between them. The CDR3 totals 14 residues. The germline V gene has CDR1 LNHDA and CDR2 SQIVND (reference sequence). CDR3 residues: CASNCAGGNQPQHF. CDR3 DNA sequence: TGTGCCAGTAATTGCGCGGGAGGTAATCAGCCCCAGCATTTT.

This clonotype appeared many times. J is TRBJ1-5 and V is TRBV5-6; the match to TRBD1 covers 9 bases. The CDR3 is 15 amino acids. J gave up 3 bases and V 4 bases, and 5 bases lay outside the gene matches. The germline V gene has CDR1 SGHDT and CDR2 YYEEEE. CDR3 residues: CASSAGQGINQPQHF. As DNA, the CDR3 is TGTGCCAGCAGCGCGGGACAGGGAATCAATCAGCCCCAGCATTTT.

The table lists this clonotype with many counts. The chain recombines TRBV12-3 or TRBV12-4 with TRBJ2-2; D is unclear. This CDR3 has 13 amino acids. Trimming removed 9 bases at V and 6 bases at J, with 14 bases between. CDR3 DNA: TGTGCCAGTACAGCCCCGTTGGCCGGGGAGCTGTTTTTT. As protein: CASTAPLAGELFF.

This clonotype was seen many times. This rearrangement joins TRBV7-6 to TRBJ2-2; no firm D call. The germline CDR1 and CDR2 sequences are SGHVS and FNYEAQ. CDR3 length: 15 amino acids. V was pared by 1 base and J by 2 bases, with 8 bases between. Written as DNA, the CDR3 is TGTGCCAGCAGCTTAGGGTCGGGTAACACCGGGGAGCTGTTTTTT. Residues: CASSLGSGNTGELFF.

Note on this clonotype: A much larger clone lies one base from this, so it may be a read error. The chain couples TRBV11-2 to TRBJ2-1; 7 nucleotides match TRBD1. The CDR3 extends over 16 amino acids. Germline assignment: CDR1 SGHAT and CDR2 FQNNGV. This CDR3 is CACSLAGTAHYNEQFF. In nucleotides, the CDR3 is TGTGCCTGCAGCTTAGCAGGGACAGCTCACTACAATGAGCAGTTCTTC.

Ten or more counts support this clonotype. J is TRBJ1-1 and V is TRBV24-1; tentatively, D is TRBD1 (6 bases). CDR1 is KGHDR, CDR2 SFDVKD, per germline. Trimming took 3 bases from V and 6 from J, leaving 13 bases between them. This CDR3 contains 14 residues. The CDR3 loop is CATSDATGGPEAFF. The CDR3 DNA reads as TGTGCCACCAGTGATGCGACAGGCGGGCCTGAAGCTTTCTTT.

The J gene is TRBJ2-7, the V gene TRBV20-1; 7 positions match TRBD2. CDR1 DFQATT and CDR2 SNEGSKA come from the germline V gene (reference sequence). This CDR3 is 14 amino acids long. The ends lost 6 bases at V and 2 bases at J; junction bases unmatched: 10. CDR3 coding DNA: TGCAGTGCCCCGGGGGGTAACTACACCTACGAGCAGTACTTC. It yields the protein CSAPGGNYTYEQYF.